A single sample gave rise to the 3 T cell receptor beta chains below, sequenced in a study of T cells in Graves' hyperthyroidism and ophthalmopathy. Amplification targeted TCR beta CDR3 regions from RNA transcripts. First-round RT-PCR with HTBI primers amplified the TCR CDR3 region. TCRdb itself ran the multiplex PCR reads through MiXCR, one entry per CDR3 protein. The data show 450,000 to 700,000 distinct CDR3 sequences, with about 45% seen just once and approximately 7.5% held by the top ten. What was sequenced was peripheral blood or thyroid tissue (not recorded which). These receptors all stem from a woman under 30 with Graves' hyperthyroidism.

The chain is built from TRBV6-9 and TRBJ1-3; D is unresolved. Deletions cut 0 bases from V and 0 bases from J, with 12 bases between. Germline-derived CDR1 and CDR2 are MNHGY and SVAAGI. This CDR3 spans 17 amino acids. CDR3 DNA: TGTGCCAGCAGTTATTCGCCTCATCCGGGCTCTGGAAACACCATATATTTT. This sequence encodes CASSYSPHPGSGNTIYF.

The chain has TRBV11-3 and TRBJ1-5; D is perhaps TRBD1 (6 bases). Between the trimmed V and J ends, which lost 6 bases and 14 bases, there was a span of 23 bases. Germline V gives CDR1 SGHNT, CDR2 YENEEA. The CDR3 sequence is 14 residues long. The CDR3 sequence is CASRRTASGGNEHF. CDR3 nucleotides: TGTGCCAGCAGACGGACAGCCTCTGGGGGAAATGAGCATTTT.

Only one count was recorded for this clonotype. One base away lies a much larger clone, so this may be a sequencing read error. The chain employs TRBV12-3 or TRBV12-4 and TRBJ1-4; maybe TRBD1 (6 bases). The ends were cut back, 6 bases at V and 8 bases at J, with 19 bases in the middle. This CDR3 contains 15 residues. CDR3 loop: CASSSIRGAREKLFF. CDR3 nucleotide sequence: TGTGCCAGCAGCTCGATACGGGGGGCGCGAGAAAAACTGTTTTTT.